Listed here are 24 T cell receptor beta chains from one sample, sequenced in a study of Graves' ophthalmopathy and Graves' hyperthyroidism. Beta-chain TCR CDR3 regions were amplified from RNA transcripts. First-round RT-PCR relied on HTBI primers, and a second-round multiplex PCR came next. TCRdb independently ran MiXCR on the multiplex PCR reads; one entry per CDR3 protein. The sample yields roughly 1.1 million distinct CDR3 sequences, about 35% seen once. The sample was peripheral blood or thyroid tissue (not recorded which). Source of these receptors: an adult man with Graves' hyperthyroidism.

This sequence joins TRBV7-8 and TRBJ1-4; a weak D match, TRBD1 (5 bases). This CDR3 comprises 17 residues. Trimming removed 3 bases at V and 4 bases at J, with 18 bases between. CDR1 is SGHVS and CDR2 is FQNEAQ in the germline V gene. CDR3 in DNA: TGTGCCAGCAGCTTCAATGAGGAGGACGGGGGTAATGAAAAACTGTTTTTT. Translating it yields CASSFNEEDGGNEKLFF.

The chain carries TRBV7-9 and TRBJ2-5; TRBD2 agrees at 8 bases. Germline assignment: CDR1 SEHNR and CDR2 FQNEAQ (reference sequence). This CDR3 has 15 residues. With V trimmed by 0 bases and J by 5 bases, 5 bases remained unmatched. In DNA, the CDR3 is TGTGCCAGCAGCTTAGCACGGACTAGCCGGGAGACCCAGTACTTC. Amino acids: CASSLARTSRETQYF. The whole variable domain, remainder taken from reference TRBV7-9 and TRBJ2-5, is DTGVSQNPRHKITKRGQNVTFRCDPISEHNRLYWYRQTLGQGPEFLTYFQNEAQLEKSRLLSDRFSAERPKGSFSTLEIQRTEQGDSAMYLCASSLARTSRETQYFGPGTRLLVL.

This clonotype showed up many times. The V call is TRBV11-2, the J call TRBJ1-6; 8 positions agree with TRBD1. Germline trimming cut 8 bases from V and 0 bases from J; bases unmatched to any gene: 12. Germline V lookup: CDR1 SGHAT, CDR2 FQNNGV. The CDR3 sequence is 18 residues long. CDR3 DNA sequence: TGTGCCAGCCGCCGCGACAGGGGTCGAAGCTCCTATAATTCACCCCTCCACTTT. Translating it yields CASRRDRGRSSYNSPLHF. The variable domain in full, completed from reference TRBV11-2 and TRBJ1-6, reads EAGVAQSPRYKIIEKRQSVAFWCNPISGHATLYWYQQILGQGPKLLIQFQNNGVVDDSQLPKDRFSAERLKGVDSTLKIQPAKLEDSAVYLCASRRDRGRSSYNSPLHFGNGTRLTVT.

Comments on this clonotype: Germline is not matched at one junction end, which may reflect a read error. This chain uses TRBV10-3 with TRBJ1-5; 7 nucleotides align to TRBD1. This CDR3 is built from 16 residues. The germline gives CDR1 ENHRY, CDR2 SYGVKD. The CDR3 DNA reads TGTGCCATCAGTCCCGGGACAGCGAAAGACAATGAGCCCCAGCATTTT. Amino acids: CAISPGTAKDNEPQHF.

There are a few counts of this clonotype. V usage is TRBV10-3 and J usage is TRBJ1-6; 7 bases are a match to TRBD1. The length of the CDR3 is 14 residues. Germline loops: CDR1 ENHRY, CDR2 SYGVKD. J lost 7 bases, V lost 5 bases, and 5 bases had no gene match. CDR3 loop: CAISQGVWNSPLHF. For the CDR3, the DNA is TGTGCCATCAGTCAGGGGGTTTGGAATTCACCCCTCCACTTT.

The J gene is TRBJ2-1, the V gene TRBV19; 13 bases agree with TRBD2. The CDR3 length is 16 residues. After removal of 9 bases from V and 4 bases from J, the junction contained 9 bases not matched to a gene. The germline CDR1 and CDR2 sequences are LNHDA and SQIVND (reference sequence). CDR3 DNA: TGTGCCAGGGGGACTAGCGGGACCGAACGTTACAATGAGCAGTTCTTC. It codes for CARGTSGTERYNEQFF.

The chain joins TRBV5-5 to TRBJ1-2; D may be TRBD1 (5 bases). The CDR3 covers 14 residues. Germline V gene sequence: CDR1 SGHKS, CDR2 YYEKEE (reference sequence). Between the trimmed V and J ends, which lost 6 bases and 3 bases, there was a span of 15 bases. CDR3 nucleotides: TGTGCCAGCATCACGGGACCCCGAGACTATGGCTACACCTTC. This sequence encodes CASITGPRDYGYTF.

In this sample, this clonotype turned up a few times. A much larger clone sits a single nucleotide away, making a read error possible. The chain uses TRBV10-3 and TRBJ2-6, with 8 bases aligning to TRBD1. The CDR3 totals 13 residues. Per the germline V gene, CDR1 is ENHRY and CDR2 is SYGVKD. The CDR3: CASGTGGANVPTF. CDR3 DNA sequence: TGTGCCAGCGGGACAGGTGGGGCCAACGTCCCGACTTTC.

The CDR3 spells CSVQDRIGELFF. Here the CDR3 DNA reads TGCAGCGTTCAGGACAGGATCGGGGAGCTGTTTTTT. The V gene is TRBV29-1, the J gene TRBJ2-2, with 7 bases that match TRBD1. The CDR3 is 12 amino acids. CDR1 is SQVTM, CDR2 ANQGSEA, per germline. Trimming removed 5 bases from V and 7 bases from J; junction bases left unmatched: 4.

The chain couples TRBV7-8 to TRBJ2-5; 9 bases fit TRBD1. This CDR3 is 14 amino acids long. Trimming cost V 5 bases and J 7 bases; bases outside gene matches: 8. Germline assignment: CDR1 SGHVS and CDR2 FQNEAQ. DNA for the CDR3: TGTGCCAGCAGCCCGGGACAGGGACTGATGACCCAGTACTTC. This codes for CASSPGQGLMTQYF.

In this sample, this clonotype turned up many times. The rearrangement joins TRBV29-1 to TRBJ2-5, with unresolved D. The V and J ends lost 6 bases and 7 bases respectively, with 12 bases between them. The CDR3 sequence is 11 residues long. The germline CDR1 and CDR2 sequences are SQVTM and ANQGSEA. In DNA, the CDR3 is TGCAGCGTCCAATCATCGGGGACCCAGTACTTC. This codes for CSVQSSGTQYF.

This clonotype showed up many times. The chain recombines TRBV7-9 with TRBJ1-2; D remains ambiguous. Trimming stripped 4 bases from V and 4 bases from J, with 10 bases between. The CDR3 contains 13 residues. CDR1 is SEHNR and CDR2 is FQNEAQ in the germline V gene (reference sequence). The CDR3 coding sequence is TGTGCCAGCAGCTCCCCGGGAATCTATGGCTACACCTTC. Translating it yields CASSSPGIYGYTF.

The chain links TRBV10-3 to TRBJ2-7; D unclear. CDR1 is ENHRY, CDR2 SYGVKD, per germline. Trimming removed 3 bases from V and 3 bases from J, with 6 bases in between. CDR3 length equals 12 residues. CDR3 region: CAISDGNYEQYF. The DNA of the CDR3 is TGTGCCATCAGTGATGGGAACTACGAGCAGTACTTC.

This clonotype was counted many times. This chain joins TRBV5-1 and TRBJ2-7; the D call may be TRBD1 or TRBD2 (5 bases each). Germline loops: CDR1 SGHRS, CDR2 YFSETQ. The CDR3 is 13 amino acids. With 4 bases removed from V and 7 bases from J, the gap between germline ends came to 15 bases. The chain's CDR3 is CASSPGPDGEQYF. The CDR3, as DNA: TGCGCCAGCAGCCCGGGGCCAGACGGGGAGCAGTACTTC. The full variable domain, in which reference TRBV5-1 and TRBJ2-7 provide the parts outside the CDR3, is KAGVTQTPRYLIKTRGQQVTLSCSPISGHRSVSWYQQTPGQGLQFLFEYFSETQRNKGNFPGRFSGRQFSNSRSEMNVSTLELGDSALYLCASSPGPDGEQYFGPGTRLTVT.

This clonotype was detected many times. V is TRBV4-3 and J is TRBJ1-2; no clear D. Trimming shortened V by 0 bases and J by 2 bases, and 7 bases separated the two germline ends. This CDR3 contains 14 residues. Germline CDR1 and CDR2: LGHNA and YSLEER. In nucleotides, the CDR3 is TGCGCCAGCAGCCAAGATCTGGGAAACTATGGCTACACCTTC. Translation gives CASSQDLGNYGYTF.

This clonotype was recorded many times. The rearrangement links TRBV12-3 or TRBV12-4 to TRBJ2-7, with 14 nucleotides matching TRBD2. V was clipped by 6 bases and J by 4 bases; unmatched bases: 5. The CDR3 sequence is 15 residues long. The DNA for the CDR3 is TGTGCCAGCAGCGCAAGACTAGCGGGAGGGTACGAGCAGTACTTC. Protein sequence: CASSARLAGGYEQYF.

The chain uses TRBV4-1 and TRBJ2-7, with TRBD2 identical over 7 bases. CDR3 length: 17 residues. V was pared by 0 bases and J by 1 base, with 9 bases of the junction left unmatched. In germline, CDR1 is MGHRA, CDR2 YSYEKL. In DNA form, the CDR3 reads TGCGCCAGCAGCCAAGATACTACGGCGGGAGTATCCTACGAGCAGTACTTC. It translates to CASSQDTTAGVSYEQYF.

This clonotype was seen many times. CDR3 DNA: TGCAGTGCTAGAGATGGGGCTAGCGCACAAGAGACCCAGTACTTC. Its protein product is CSARDGASAQETQYF. The genes are TRBV20-1 and TRBJ2-5, with D maybe TRBD2 (6 bases). The CDR3 runs to 15 residues. Germline CDR1 reads DFQATT; CDR2 reads SNEGSKA (reference sequence). V was clipped by 0 bases and J by 2 bases, with 13 bases between them.

V usage is TRBV20-1 and J usage is TRBJ2-5; the match to TRBD1 covers 9 bases. The length of the CDR3 is 15 residues. V lost 2 bases and J lost 5; bases outside the gene matches: 9. Per germline, CDR1 DFQATT and CDR2 SNEGSKA (reference sequence). The CDR3 reads CSARRGTGMGETQYF. DNA for the CDR3: TGCAGTGCTAGACGCGGGACAGGGATGGGGGAGACCCAGTACTTC.

This rearrangement joins TRBV2 to TRBJ2-7; the D call may be TRBD1 or TRBD2 (5 bases each). The CDR3 has 17 residues. Looked up from germline, CDR1 is SNHLY and CDR2 is FYNNEI. V was trimmed by 5 bases and J by 3 bases, leaving 23 bases between them. As DNA, the CDR3 is TGTGCCAGCAGTCCCTACGATCCGGGACGTACGGACTACGAGCAGTACTTC. It encodes CASSPYDPGRTDYEQYF.

There are many counts of this clonotype. The chain recombines TRBV29-1 with TRBJ2-7, with D possibly TRBD1 on 5 matching bases. Trimming cost V 8 bases and J 6 bases, with 17 bases left between them. The CDR3 runs to 12 residues. CDR1 is SQVTM, CDR2 ANQGSEA, per germline. This CDR3 is CSIYQGVSEQYF. The CDR3 DNA is TGCAGCATCTATCAAGGGGTTTCCGAGCAGTACTTC.

This clonotype was seen ten or more times. The chain joins TRBV10-3 to TRBJ2-7, with D possibly called TRBD1 or TRBD2 (6 bases each). Trimming left V 6 bases short and J 3 bases short, with 12 bases between. The CDR3 consists of 13 residues. Germline CDR1 is ENHRY and CDR2 is SYGVKD. CDR3 sequence: CAIRRDTNYEQYF. The DNA of the CDR3 is TGTGCCATCAGGCGGGACACAAACTACGAGCAGTACTTC.

This clonotype was detected only a few times. The chain employs TRBV6-2 or TRBV6-3 and TRBJ1-5; the match to TRBD1 covers 7 bases. Germline V gene lookup returns CDR1 MNHEY and CDR2 SVGEGT. J gave up 7 bases and V 11 bases, and 17 bases lay outside the gene matches. The CDR3 is 15 amino acids. DNA of the CDR3: TGTGCCTGGAGTGTACGACAGGGCAAGCGGCAGCCCCAGCATTTT. It encodes CAWSVRQGKRQPQHF.

On this clonotype: A single base separates this from a much larger clone, so it may be a read error. The V call is TRBV5-1, the J call TRBJ1-5; D might be TRBD1 (5 bases). The CDR3 has 15 amino acids. Per germline, CDR1 SGHRS and CDR2 YFSETQ. CDR3 nucleotide sequence: TGCGCCAACAGCTCGGATGCAGGGAAGAATCAGCCCCAGCATTTT. Its translation is CANSSDAGKNQPQHF.